The clone carrying this TCR beta chain was counted between two and nine times. This record belongs to a study of response to subunit inactivated influenza vaccine. TCRdb ran MiXCR on the RT-PCR reads and lists one entry per CDR3 protein. This table has hundreds of thousands of distinct CDR3 sequences, around 8% appearing once. V was pared by 3 bases and J by 1 base, with 12 bases between. This CDR3 contains 15 residues. The germline CDR1 and CDR2 sequences are MDHEN and SYDVKM. This receptor was identified in a man aged 45 to 70 who received an inactivated influenza vaccine. This chain joins TRBV28 and TRBJ2-5; D gene uncertain. The material was PBMCs from blood, obtained around 25 months after vaccination. CDR3 nucleotides: TGTGCCAGCAGTTTCGTAAAGGTTAGCCAAGAGACCCAGTACTTC. This sequence encodes CASSFVKVSQETQYF.